This T cell receptor beta chain is from a study of cytomegalovirus exposure and HLA in healthy donors (dated by TCRdb to 2016 to 2017). Looking at the study overall: An earlier analysis of roughly 500 of the donors reported 250 to 300 Gb of sequence data and 117 million unique TCR beta sequences obtained from some 200 million T cells. Approximately 330 gigabases of sequencing data and around 80 million unique TCR sequences made up an early release that covered approximately 620 HLA-typed donors. The genetic ancestry cluster associated with self-reported Caucasian donors included roughly four fifths of the approximately 430 genotyped donors. The study was designed to test whether signatures of past pathogen exposure could be identified by cataloging public T cell receptors. Using immunosequencing, the study profiled T cell repertoires from 640 or so subjects and related those repertoires to cytomegalovirus serostatus. Along with the approximately 650-subject first cohort, a separate validation cohort of over 90 different subjects was used. The study combined high-throughput TCR immunosequencing, statistical association of individual TCRs with disease status, and machine learning to predict cytomegalovirus infection status. A later analysis re-analyzed previously published TCR beta repertoires from 500 to 700 donors and added high-resolution HLA genotyping to study TCR occurrence patterns. The later analysis used no new phenotypic data to find candidate immune exposures, relying instead on TCR beta sequences and their occurrence across donors. In an earlier analysis of roughly 600 of the donors, high-throughput TCR beta sequencing was used to judge whether each TCR beta V gene segment behaved as functional or pseudogenic. Donor age, sex, ethnicity and CMV serostatus were compiled alongside the repertoire data. A later genetic analysis took genome-wide SNP genotypes for about 55% of the 666 donors and used that subset as a discovery cohort. All discovery cohort repertoires had been generated on a single sequencing platform. Both class I and class II loci were covered by HLA typing, at four-digit resolution. Typing coverage varied by locus: roughly 620-630 donors for A, B, C, DRB1 and DQB1; about 520 for DQA1; approximately 610 for DPA1; 450 to 480 for DPB1. About five DR-DQ haplotypes were handled as single units for association and clustering, since linkage in the cohort was strong. Among roughly 370 genotyped donors of the cohort, an average of 235,054 unique TCR beta nucleotide sequences were sequenced per donor, roughly 20% of them non-productive.

Trimming removed 5 bases from V and 6 bases from J, leaving 17 bases between the germline ends. Per the germline V gene (reference sequence), MNHEY is the CDR1 and SMNVEV is the CDR2. Inclusive of the bounding cysteine and phenylalanine, the CDR3 is 15 residues long. Left in the record is the CDR3 DNA by itself, 45 bases read in frame from the first base. Worth noting for this clone: No antigen is known for it.

Results the study describes overall, beyond this receptor: A few of the identified cytomegalovirus-associated TCR beta chains were confirmed in vitro to be specific for cytomegalovirus antigens. In a later analysis, TCR association rates were found to vary across HLA loci, with the most associated TCRs seen for DRB1 alleles and the fewest for HLA-C alleles. The study gave a list of more than 150 TCR beta chains associated with cytomegalovirus. In a later analysis, over 15,000 TCR beta sequences were associated with specific HLA alleles at a false discovery rate of 0.05. According to a later analysis, parvovirus B19, influenza, CMV and Epstein-Barr virus appeared linked to several top co-occurrence clusters. According to the authors, the approach could potentially be generalized to other disease states and immunological phenotypes. Compared with the roughly 700-donor mean, donors in an Asian-associated ancestry cluster had fewer N-insertions in productive TCRs, according to a later genetic analysis. Presence/absence analyses assumed roughly uniform sequencing depth across donors, an assumption that may not hold. Most CMV-associated TCR beta chains appeared to be HLA-restricted in a later analysis, and the HLA associations seemed to be driven largely by CMV exposure. Linkage disequilibrium might explain the correlated functional status among segregating V segments, but an unknown experimental factor could not be excluded. In a later analysis, HLA-associated TCR beta chains showed more clonal expansion and lower generation probabilities than non-associated chains that were equally common. A cluster of highly shared sequence variants was judged likely to represent a technical artifact of the sequencing pipeline. Some IMGT-functional V segments, including TRBV6-2 and TRBV6-3, could not be distinguished by the 87-base-pair reads and were therefore excluded. This cohort had only TCR beta chains sequenced, and the lack of alpha or paired-chain data limited which features could be detected. V-gene and J-gene trimming of TCR beta chains was associated with a missense DCLRE1C variant in a later genetic analysis, and the association was replicated in an independent cohort. Most TCR sequences were seen in very few donors, while some public TCRs were found in many individuals. Strong co-occurrence of HLA alleles, especially DR and DQ, made assigning TCR associations to individual alleles difficult. An earlier analysis of 450 to 750 of the donors showed that most TCR beta V segments appeared in productive rearrangements either about 87% or about 30% of the time, which broadly matched IMGT annotations. A further reported finding was that TCR beta sequences accurately predicted the HLA-A and HLA-B alleles for most subjects in the first cohort. The classifier was reported to diagnose cytomegalovirus status with high specificity and sensitivity in both the original and validation cohorts. HLA typing was unavailable for some donors at each locus, so association tests used only the typed subset. CMV serostatus was the only immune exposure information available for the cohort. Because counts were too low, some 16 rarely observed V segments, including chromosome 9 orphons, were excluded from the earlier analysis of roughly 580 of the donors.

The cohort comprised around 700 healthy bone marrow donors. At the time of sampling, all cohort members were nominally healthy, though unrecorded immune exposures were likely present. The donor tested CMV seronegative and was one of the 352 seronegative cohort members. A peripheral blood sample was provided by each donor, and peripheral blood mononuclear cells were used for TCR beta sequencing. The Qiagen DNeasy Blood Extraction Kit was used to extract genomic DNA from the blood cell samples. Libraries were built with the immunoSEQ multiplex PCR assay. For the multiplex PCR, a mixture combining 60 forward primers for TCR Vbeta segments and 13 reverse primers for TCR Jbeta segments was used. The CDR3 region of rearranged TCR beta genes was amplified from genomic DNA with a multiplex PCR assay. Amplified TCR beta libraries were sequenced as 87-base-pair reads on the Illumina HiSeq System. In the paper's pipeline: A later analysis counted around 72 million unique TCR beta chains across the 550 to 800 repertoires, and 10 million to 11 million of these chains were shared by at least two donors. Raw reads were error-corrected and collapsed into unique sequences with a nearest-neighbor algorithm that merged closely related sequences to remove PCR and sequencing errors. V, D and J gene segments were assigned by aligning CDR3 sequences to IMGT reference sequences. For a sequence to be retained, a match of at least six nucleotides was required to both a V gene segment and a J gene segment. Rearrangements were called productive when the CDR3 lacked stop codons and stayed in frame with V and J; all others were non-productive. Following IMGT convention, CDR3 was defined as the stretch from the second conserved V-encoded cysteine to the conserved J-encoded phenylalanine. In an earlier analysis of around 540 of the donors, sequences lacking an unambiguous match to a single V gene segment were excluded. An earlier analysis of 587 of the donors classified V segments as functional when productive rearrangements were above 56.7% and as segregating when the standard deviation between donors was above 5%. A statistical classification framework was built to diagnose cytomegalovirus status from the catalog of TCR beta chain sequences. A later analysis assigned V and J genes by comparing TCR nucleotide sequences with IMGT/GENE-DB human TR gene sequences. A later analysis assigned CDR3 sequences and most-parsimonious VDJ recombination scenarios with the TCRdist pipeline. In a later analysis, each TCR beta chain was defined by its CDR3 amino acid sequence together with its V-gene family, and reads lacking a unique V-gene family were excluded. To address suspected cross-contamination and a sequencing artifact, a later analysis removed 592 highly shared, low-generation-probability nucleotide sequences. For each public chain, a later analysis derived a clonal expansion index from normalized ranks of inferred template counts within each repertoire. A later analysis computed generation probabilities with a VDJ recombination model fitted to out-of-frame rearrangements, and checked the results against IGoR. In a later analysis, TCR-TCR, TCR-HLA and TCR-CMV co-occurrence was scored with hypergeometric tests, and a repertoire-size bias correction was applied to TCR pairs. False discovery rates were estimated in a later analysis by permuting HLA or CMV assignments 20 times. In a later analysis, co-occurring TCRs were grouped with DBSCAN, and TCRdist sequence similarity was added when clustering was performed within HLA-allele-positive subsets. Co-occurrence clustering excluded repertoires with fewer than 30,000 or more than 120,000 public chains, plus five with anomalous nucleotide sharing. Here the immuneACCESS table is served through TCRdb, limited to in-frame sequences with V and J called. Missing clones are a known gap in these copies; in checked studies unresolved V genes cover under half, and the rest lacks a known reason. V and J calls and clone size are given by that table; D and trimming were obtained from the DNA. The sample table includes 200,000 or so clones. Together, the top ten hold 0.74% of the sample.

The receptor was isolated from a boy younger than 18 in good health and CMV-seronegative. Specimen: PBMCs. Here the chain combines TRBV27 and TRBJ1-5, with the D gene call left open. Read as DNA, the sequence is TGTGCCAGCAGTCCCCGGGCAGCGGAGATTCAGCCCCAGCATTTT. Translated, it gives CASSPRAAEIQPQHF.